A selection of T cell receptor beta chains follows, all from one sample in a study of shared clonotypes between healthy human individuals. Using immunoSEQ multiplex PCR, the repertoire was profiled, and TCRdb retains in-frame clones only, with some absent. Here the sample spans roughly 700,000 clones, 90% being singletons. The sequenced material came from memory CD8+ T cells from PBMCs. These receptors all come from a man aged 18 to 35 in good health. Some clones in this sample may be carry-over from other donors' samples. The CDR3 runs from the conserved cysteine through the conserved F or W. The D gene is left open where the match is weak. Clone size is given for some rows only: seen once, a few or many times, or a class if the clone is expanded.

j_call v_call d_call clone_size cdr3_aa cdr3_nt
TRBJ1-1 TRBV6-1 . once CASRGLSTEAFF TGTGCCAGCAGGGGGCTTAGCACTGAAGCTTTCTTT
TRBJ2-1 TRBV5-4 TRBD1 . CASSPGQLYNEQFF TGTGCCAGCAGCCCGGGACAGCTTTACAATGAGCAGTTCTTC
TRBJ2-7 TRBV28 TRBD2 . CASSLSPRGAGGTEQYF TGTGCCAGCAGTTTATCCCCACGGGGAGCGGGAGGGACTGAGCAGTACTTC
TRBJ2-5 TRBV19 TRBD2 . CASTPGLAYQETQYF TGTGCCAGTACCCCGGGACTAGCGTATCAAGAGACCCAGTACTTC
TRBJ2-7 TRBV19 TRBD2 . CASSLGPSGTRTYEQYF TGTGCCAGTTCCCTTGGTCCATCCGGGACTAGGACCTACGAGCAGTACTTC
TRBJ2-7 TRBV6-5 . . CASSYSMGGSSDF TGTGCCAGCAGTTACTCGATGGGAGGCAGCTCGGACTTC
TRBJ2-1 TRBV27 TRBD1 . CASSSRTGYNEQFF TGTGCCAGCAGTTCAAGGACAGGGTACAATGAGCAGTTCTTC
TRBJ2-1 TRBV7-2 TRBD2 . CASSLTSGWGHSYNEQFF TGTGCCAGCAGCCTGACTAGCGGGTGGGGTCATTCCTACAATGAGCAGTTCTTC
TRBJ2-5 TRBV6-5 . . CASSYLQGRETQYF TGTGCCAGCAGTTACCTACAGGGAAGGGAGACCCAGTACTTC
TRBJ2-7 TRBV28 TRBD2 . CASRHLAAAYDEQYF TGTGCCAGCAGGCATCTAGCGGCTGCGTATGACGAGCAGTACTTC
TRBJ2-7 TRBV27 TRBD2 . CASLGLSGVTYEQYF TGTGCCAGCCTTGGACTGAGCGGGGTGACCTACGAGCAGTACTTC
TRBJ2-1 TRBV25-1 TRBD2 . CASSERLDSGNEQFF TGTGCCAGCAGTGAAAGGTTGGATAGCGGGAATGAGCAGTTCTTC
TRBJ2-7 TRBV7-9 . once CASSLGNTLDEQYF TGTGCCAGCAGTTTGGGAAATACACTAGACGAGCAGTACTTC
TRBJ2-3 TRBV5-6 . . CASSQYGTQKYF TGTGCCAGCAGCCAATACGGGACACAGAAGTATTTT
TRBJ2-1 TRBV19 . . CASSIDLGGPEQFF TGTGCCAGTAGTATAGATCTTGGGGGCCCTGAGCAGTTCTTC
TRBJ2-7 TRBV6-5 . . CASSSRDTPYEQYF TGTGCCAGCAGCAGCCGGGACACCCCCTACGAGCAGTACTTC
TRBJ2-7 TRBV6-5 TRBD1 . CASSPTGESSYEQYF TGTGCCAGCAGTCCGACAGGGGAGAGCTCCTACGAGCAGTACTTC
TRBJ2-7 TRBV27 TRBD1 . CASSLTGGNYEQYF TGTGCCAGCAGTTTGACAGGGGGAAACTACGAGCAGTACTTC
TRBJ1-5 TRBV27 . . CASSQVYRRGNQPQHF TGTGCCAGCAGTCAAGTTTACCGGCGGGGCAATCAGCCCCAGCATTTT
TRBJ2-6 TRBV2 TRBD1 . CASRGGQGNGANVLTF TGTGCCAGCAGGGGTGGACAGGGAAATGGGGCCAACGTCCTGACTTTC
TRBJ1-1 TRBV14 . few CASSQDRRNTEAFF TGTGCCAGCAGCCAAGATCGCAGGAACACTGAAGCTTTCTTT
TRBJ1-5 TRBV11-3 TRBD1 . CASSSVQGERNQPQHF TGTGCCAGCAGCTCCGTACAGGGGGAACGCAATCAGCCCCAGCATTTT
TRBJ2-7 TRBV4-2 . . CASSQAVGAEQYF TGTGCCAGCAGCCAGGCCGTGGGGGCCGAGCAGTACTTC
TRBJ2-2 TRBV19 . . CATPRTGTSNTGELFF TGTGCCACCCCAAGAACCGGGACCTCGAACACCGGGGAGCTGTTTTTT
TRBJ2-5 TRBV13 . few CASSLNEEKTQYF TGTGCCAGCAGCTTAAACGAGGAGAAGACCCAGTACTTC